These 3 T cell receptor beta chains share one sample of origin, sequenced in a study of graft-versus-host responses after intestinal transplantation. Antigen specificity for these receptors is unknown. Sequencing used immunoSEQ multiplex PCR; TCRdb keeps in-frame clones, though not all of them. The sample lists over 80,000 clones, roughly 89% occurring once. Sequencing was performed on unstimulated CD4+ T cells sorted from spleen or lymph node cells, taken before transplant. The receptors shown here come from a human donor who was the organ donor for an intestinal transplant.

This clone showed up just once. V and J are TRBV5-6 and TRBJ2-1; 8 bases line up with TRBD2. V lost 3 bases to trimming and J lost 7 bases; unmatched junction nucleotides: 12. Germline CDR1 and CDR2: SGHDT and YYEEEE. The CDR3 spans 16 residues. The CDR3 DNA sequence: TGTGCCAGCAGCTACCCCCGGGGGGGCGTTAGGAATGAGCAGTTCTTC. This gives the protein CASSYPRGGVRNEQFF.

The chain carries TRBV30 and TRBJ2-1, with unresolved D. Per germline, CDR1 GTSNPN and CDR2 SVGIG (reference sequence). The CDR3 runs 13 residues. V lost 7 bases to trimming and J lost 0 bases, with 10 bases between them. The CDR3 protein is CAYDWSSYNEQFF. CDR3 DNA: TGTGCCTACGACTGGAGCTCCTACAATGAGCAGTTCTTC.

The CDR3 DNA is TGTGCCAGCAGCTTAGGTTCAGAACCCACCTACGAGCAGTACTTC. Protein: CASSLGSEPTYEQYF. The gene calls are TRBV7-9 and TRBJ2-7; no firm D call. Between the trimmed V and J ends, which lost 1 base and 2 bases, there was a span of 12 bases. CDR3 length equals 15 residues. Germline values: CDR1 SEHNR, CDR2 FQNEAQ (reference sequence).